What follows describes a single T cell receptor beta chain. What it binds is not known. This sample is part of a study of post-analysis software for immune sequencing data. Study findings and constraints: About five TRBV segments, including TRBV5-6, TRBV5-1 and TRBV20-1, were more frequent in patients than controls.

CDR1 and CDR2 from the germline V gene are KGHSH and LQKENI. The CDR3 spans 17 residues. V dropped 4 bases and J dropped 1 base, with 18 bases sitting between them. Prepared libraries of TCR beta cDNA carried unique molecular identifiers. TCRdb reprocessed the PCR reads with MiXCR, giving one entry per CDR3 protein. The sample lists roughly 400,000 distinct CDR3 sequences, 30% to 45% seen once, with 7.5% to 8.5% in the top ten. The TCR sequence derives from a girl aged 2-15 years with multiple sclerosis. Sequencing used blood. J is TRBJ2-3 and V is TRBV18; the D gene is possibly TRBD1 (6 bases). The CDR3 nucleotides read TGTGCCAGCTCACGCAACCGGGACAAGCATCGCACAGATACGCAGTATTTT. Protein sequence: CASSRNRDKHRTDTQYF.